This paragraph reports one TCR beta chain. Antigen: not known. The sample belongs to a study of T-cell memory formation after mild COVID-19. Each CDR3 protein gets one entry after TCRdb re-called the 5' RACE reads with MiXCR. The sample yields about half a million distinct CDR3 sequences, roughly 18% seen once. Broader study findings: Clones that contracted clustered mainly in CM and EM if CD4+ and in EMRA if CD8+.

The V end was cut by 0 bases, the J end by 5 bases, with 10 bases between. Germline V CDR1 and CDR2: LGHDT, YNNKEL (reference sequence). The CDR3 sequence is 14 residues long. The rearrangement joins TRBV3-1 to TRBJ1-1; unclear D gene. The TCR originated in an adult woman who had mild COVID-19 (a few samples of this study predate the infection). Cell type and time point are not known. Sequenced material: PBMCs or a T cell subset sorted from them (not recorded which). The CDR3, as DNA: TGTGCCAGCAGCCAAGATGGGGTCCAAACTGAAGCTTTCTTT. Amino acids: CASSQDGVQTEAFF.